These 9 T cell receptor beta chains were all obtained from the same sample, sequenced in a study of control samples from healthy donors and cancer patients. Some clones are missing from TCRdb's copy, which holds only in-frame ones; the method was immunoSEQ multiplex PCR. Of fewer than 200,000 clones listed, just over 90% are singletons. The sequenced material came from blood. Receptors were obtained from a man aged 30 to 45 in good health.

The chain links TRBV27 to TRBJ2-7; D might be TRBD1 or TRBD2, each matching 7 bases. Germline V CDR1 and CDR2: MNHEY, SMNVEV (reference sequence). V lost 6 bases and J lost 1, with 13 bases in between. The length of the CDR3 is 14 residues. CDR3 sequence reads: CASRPGGVSYEQYF. The DNA of the CDR3 is TGTGCCAGCAGGCCAGGGGGGGTTTCCTACGAGCAGTACTTC.

The CDR3, as DNA: TGTGCCAGCTCACCACCTGGCACCGTCGGGGAGACCCAGTACTTC. It is translated as CASSPPGTVGETQYF. The V call is TRBV18, the J call TRBJ2-5; D is uncertain. The CDR3 spans 15 residues. V shed 0 bases and J shed 5 bases, with 13 bases lying between them. Germline V gives CDR1 KGHSH, CDR2 LQKENI.

This clone was found once. The CDR3 loop reads CASSFRDRDTGELFF. CDR3 sequence (DNA): TGTGCCAGCAGCTTCCGGGACAGGGACACCGGGGAGCTGTTTTTT. The V gene is TRBV5-4, the J gene TRBJ2-2; 9 nucleotides line up with TRBD1. Trimming removed 2 bases from V and 3 bases from J; junction bases left unmatched: 2. This CDR3 has 15 amino acids. Germline lookup yields CDR1 SGHNT and CDR2 YYREEE (reference sequence). Full variable domain (outside the CDR3, taken from reference TRBV5-4 and TRBJ2-2): ETGVTQSPTHLIKTRGQQVTLRCSSQSGHNTVSWYQQALGQGPQFIFQYYREEENGRGNFPPRFSGLQFPNYSSELNVNALELDDSALYLCASSFRDRDTGELFFGEGSRLTVL.

The chain carries TRBV3-1 (or the pseudogene TRBV3-2) and TRBJ2-2, with D hard to call. Germline V gene data show CDR1 as LGHDT and CDR2 as YNNKEL (reference sequence). V was clipped by 2 bases and J by 1 base, with 8 bases between them. The length of the CDR3 is 15 residues. This CDR3 is CASSQQTMNTGELFF. As DNA, the CDR3 is TGTGCCAGCAGCCAACAGACAATGAACACCGGGGAGCTGTTTTTT.

The CDR3 loop reads CASSPETSYGYTF. In nucleotides, the CDR3 is TGTGCCAGCTCACCAGAAACTAGCTATGGCTACACCTTC. The chain carries TRBV18 and TRBJ1-2; D uncertain. CDR1 KGHSH and CDR2 LQKENI come from the germline V gene. The CDR3 has 13 residues. The germline V and J ends were trimmed by 2 bases and 4 bases, with 8 bases remaining between them.

The chain uses TRBV7-9 and TRBJ2-3, with 9 bases that match TRBD2. Germline loops: CDR1 SEHNR, CDR2 FQNEAQ (reference sequence). The CDR3 totals 15 residues. Trimming took 3 bases from V and 10 from J; bases not matched to a gene: 11. CDR3 nucleotide sequence: TGTGCCAGCAGCTTGACCGGGACTAGCTCAATATCGCAGTATTTT. Protein sequence: CASSLTGTSSISQYF.

The chain combines TRBV6-4 with TRBJ1-2; weak D call: TRBD1 (5 bases). V was shortened by 6 bases and J by 4 bases, with 24 bases between the two germline ends. The V gene's germline CDR1 is MRHNA and CDR2 SNTAGT. This CDR3 contains 17 residues. The CDR3 sequence: CASSAEVAPRDPYGYTF. CDR3 coding DNA: TGTGCCAGCAGCGCCGAGGTGGCTCCGAGGGACCCCTATGGCTACACCTTC.

J is TRBJ2-3 and V is TRBV28; 9 bases agree with TRBD2. Losses at the gene ends were 8 bases for V and 4 bases for J; bases not matched to a gene: 10. CDR3 length: 15 amino acids. CDR1 is MDHEN, CDR2 SYDVKM, per germline. The DNA for the CDR3 is TGTGCCAGCGGAGCCGCGGGAGGGCCGGCAGATACGCAGTATTTT. Its translation: CASGAAGGPADTQYF.

J is TRBJ2-7 and V is TRBV9; a possible D gene is TRBD2 (6 bases). From germline, CDR1 is SGDLS and CDR2 YYNGEE. Trimming cost V 3 bases and J 3 bases, with 10 bases left between them. This CDR3 region has 13 residues. The CDR3 here is CASSGGDVYEQYF. The DNA for the CDR3 is TGTGCCAGCAGCGGGGGGGACGTCTACGAGCAGTACTTC.